The T cell receptor beta chain under discussion was sequenced for a study of shared clonotypes between healthy human individuals. Whole-study results and caveats: The study drew on few donors, limiting represented genetic and exposure-history diversity. Approximately 5% of naive CD4 clonotypes were shared across a handful of donors. A generally larger estimated richness was seen in naive subsets than in memory subsets.

An approximately 220 ng quantity of DNA, 30,000 to 35,000 T cell genomes, went into the sorted-subset replicate PCRs. Repertoires were generated with immunoSEQ multiplex PCR, while TCRdb's copy carries only in-frame clones and drops some. The data hold about 610,000 clones, with about 96% observed a single time. Trimming removed 3 bases from V and 0 bases from J; junction bases left unmatched: 6. In germline, CDR1 is MDHEN, CDR2 SYDVKM. The CDR3 runs to 17 residues. Naive CD8 cells comprised CD45RO-negative, CCR7-positively selected cells, excluding terminally differentiated effector memory CD45RA+ cells. Comment on this clone: Its target is unknown.

The gene calls are TRBV28 and TRBJ2-1; 9 bases fit TRBD2. Specimen: naive CD8+ T cells sorted from blood. The clonotype comes from a woman aged 25 to 45 in good health. The CDR3 coding sequence is TGTGCCAGCAGTTTTACCGGTAGCGGGAGCTCCTACAATGAGCAGTTCTTC. Translation: CASSFTGSGSSYNEQFF.